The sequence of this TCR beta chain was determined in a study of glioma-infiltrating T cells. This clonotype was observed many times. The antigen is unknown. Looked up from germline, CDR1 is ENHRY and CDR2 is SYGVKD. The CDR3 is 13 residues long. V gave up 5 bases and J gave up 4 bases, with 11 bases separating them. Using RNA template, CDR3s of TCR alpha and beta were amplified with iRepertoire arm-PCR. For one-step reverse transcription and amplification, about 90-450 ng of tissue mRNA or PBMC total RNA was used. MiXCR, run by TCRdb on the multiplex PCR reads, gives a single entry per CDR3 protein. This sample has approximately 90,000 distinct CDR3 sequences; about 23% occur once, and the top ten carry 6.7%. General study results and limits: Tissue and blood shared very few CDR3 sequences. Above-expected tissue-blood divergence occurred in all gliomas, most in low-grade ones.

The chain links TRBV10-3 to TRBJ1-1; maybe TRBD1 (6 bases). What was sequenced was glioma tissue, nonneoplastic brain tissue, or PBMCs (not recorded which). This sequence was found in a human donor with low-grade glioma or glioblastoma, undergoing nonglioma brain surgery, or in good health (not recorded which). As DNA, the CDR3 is TGTGCCATCAGTACGGGGGCGGTCACTGAAGCTTTCTTT. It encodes CAISTGAVTEAFF.